The entry below describes one T cell receptor (beta chain). Its antigen is unknown. This specimen comes from a study of vaccination effects on CD4 cells after COVID-19. The protocol was immunoSEQ multiplex PCR, while the TCRdb copy is restricted to in-frame clones and leaves out a portion. The sample carries tens of thousands of clones, 65% to 75% recorded once. Under the ViraFEST assay, PBMC were stimulated with viral peptide pools so that antigen-specific CD4+ T cells expanded. Sequencing was performed afterwards. Culturing for roughly 9 days preceded CD4+ T cell isolation. Among the vaccine recipients, none had a prior SARS-CoV-2 infection, and nucleocapsid antibodies were negative. V lost 1 base and J lost 3, with 8 bases in between. The CDR3 has 14 amino acids. Germline CDR1 reads SGHDT; CDR2 reads YYEEEE.

The receptor was derived from a human donor who received a COVID-19 vaccine. This sequence joins TRBV5-6 and TRBJ1-5; D gene unclear. The sequencing used CD4+ T cells from PBMCs cultured with SARS-CoV-2 spike peptides, collected before COVID-19 vaccination. CDR3 in amino acids: CASSLWGNNQPQHF. CDR3 sequence (DNA): TGTGCCAGCAGCTTGTGGGGAAACAATCAGCCCCAGCATTTT.